This note documents a single T cell receptor beta chain sequence. Authors' data handling: Reference gene primer amplification gave estimated nucleated cell counts. The assay was immunoSEQ multiplex PCR, and TCRdb's table has in-frame clones only and misses some. D and trimming come from the DNA, and the V and J calls and clone size come from that table. Here the sample spans roughly 200,000 clones, nearly 90% being singletons. Germline V lookup: CDR1 SGDLS, CDR2 YYNGEE. The CDR3 has 17 amino acids. V gave up 2 bases and J gave up 1 base; unmatched junction bases: 6. The data were obtained in a study of blood T cell repertoires in COVID-19.

This TCR was sampled from a woman younger than 35 who had recovered from COVID-19. Sequencing input: peripheral blood. The chain employs TRBV9 and TRBJ2-4; 10 nucleotides agree with TRBD1. The chain's CDR3 is CASSVGTGDYAKNIQYF. The CDR3, as DNA: TGTGCCAGCAGCGTGGGGACAGGGGACTACGCCAAAAACATTCAGTACTTC.